This T cell receptor (beta chain) is drawn from a study of response to subunit inactivated influenza vaccine. Study outcomes and limitations: Each seasonal influenza vaccination, the authors suggested, recruits few new T cells.

The V end was cut by 6 bases, the J end by 0 bases, with 12 bases between. The CDR3 runs to 13 residues. The germline CDR1 and CDR2 sequences are SQVTM and ANQGSEA. This clonotype has a count of ten or more. No antigen is known for it. Using its own MiXCR run on the RT-PCR reads, TCRdb lists one record per CDR3 protein. Of over 800,000 distinct CDR3 sequences listed, 20% to 25% were seen once; the top ten hold approximately 10%. The chain has TRBV29-1 and TRBJ2-7, with D maybe TRBD1 (6 bases). This TCR was sampled from a man between 50 and 59 years old who received an inactivated influenza vaccine. The sample here was PBMCs from blood, taken roughly 5 days after vaccination. Here the CDR3 DNA reads TGCAGCGTATGGACAGCGAGCTCCTACGAGCAGTACTTC. Translation gives CSVWTASSYEQYF.